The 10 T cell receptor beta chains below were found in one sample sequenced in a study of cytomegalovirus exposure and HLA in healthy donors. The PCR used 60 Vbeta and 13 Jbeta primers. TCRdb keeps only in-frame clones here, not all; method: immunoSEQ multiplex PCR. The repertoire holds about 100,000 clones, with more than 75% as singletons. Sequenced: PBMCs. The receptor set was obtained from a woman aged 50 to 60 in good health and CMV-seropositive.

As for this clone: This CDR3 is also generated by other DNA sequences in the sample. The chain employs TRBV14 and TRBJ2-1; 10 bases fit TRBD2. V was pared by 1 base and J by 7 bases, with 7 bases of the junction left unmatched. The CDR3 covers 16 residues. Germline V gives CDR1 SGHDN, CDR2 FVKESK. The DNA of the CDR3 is TGTGCCAGCAGCCAAGGGACTAGCGGAAGGAGGAATGAGCAGTTCTTC. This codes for CASSQGTSGRRNEQFF.

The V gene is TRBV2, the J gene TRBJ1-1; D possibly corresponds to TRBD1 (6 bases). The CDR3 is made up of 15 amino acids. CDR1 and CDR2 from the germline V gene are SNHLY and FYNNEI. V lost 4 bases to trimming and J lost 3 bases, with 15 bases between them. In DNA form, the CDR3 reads TGTGCCAGCAGTGCCTACAGGGTTGGGCACACTGAAGCTTTCTTT. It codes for CASSAYRVGHTEAFF.

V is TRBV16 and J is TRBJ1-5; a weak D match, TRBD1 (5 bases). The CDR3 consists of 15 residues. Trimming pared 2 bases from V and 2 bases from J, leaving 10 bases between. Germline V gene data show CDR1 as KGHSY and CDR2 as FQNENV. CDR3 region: CASSQLGRGNQPQHF. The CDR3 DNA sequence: TGTGCCAGCAGCCAACTAGGCAGGGGCAATCAGCCCCAGCATTTT.

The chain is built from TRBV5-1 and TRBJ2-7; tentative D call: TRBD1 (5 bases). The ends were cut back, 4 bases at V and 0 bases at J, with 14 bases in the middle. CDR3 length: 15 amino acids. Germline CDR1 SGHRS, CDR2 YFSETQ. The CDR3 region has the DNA TGCGCCAGCAGCCGTGACAGCGAGAGCTCCTACGAGCAGTACTTC. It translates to CASSRDSESSYEQYF.

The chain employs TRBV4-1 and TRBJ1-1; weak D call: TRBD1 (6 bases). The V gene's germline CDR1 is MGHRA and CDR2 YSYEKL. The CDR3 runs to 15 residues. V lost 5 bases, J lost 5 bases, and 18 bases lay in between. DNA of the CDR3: TGCGCCAGCAGCTCCAGCGGGGGGCTTGGGACTGAAGCTTTCTTT. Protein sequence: CASSSSGGLGTEAFF.

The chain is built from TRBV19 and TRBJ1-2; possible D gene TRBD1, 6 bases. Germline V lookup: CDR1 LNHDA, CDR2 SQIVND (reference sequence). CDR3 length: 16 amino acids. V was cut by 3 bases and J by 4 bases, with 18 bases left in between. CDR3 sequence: CASSIRPGQILYGYTF. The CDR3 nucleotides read TGTGCCAGTAGTATCAGACCCGGACAGATCCTCTATGGCTACACCTTC.

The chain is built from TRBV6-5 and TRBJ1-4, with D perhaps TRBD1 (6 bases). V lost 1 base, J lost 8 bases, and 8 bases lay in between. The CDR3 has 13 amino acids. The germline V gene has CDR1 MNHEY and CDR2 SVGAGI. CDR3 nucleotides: TGTGCCAGCAGTTACTACCAGGGGGAAAAACTGTTTTTT. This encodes CASSYYQGEKLFF.

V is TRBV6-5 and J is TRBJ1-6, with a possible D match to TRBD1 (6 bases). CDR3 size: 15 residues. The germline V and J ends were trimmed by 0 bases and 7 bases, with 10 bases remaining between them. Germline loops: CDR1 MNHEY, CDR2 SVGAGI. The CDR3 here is CASSYSSRGNSPLHF. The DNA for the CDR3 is TGTGCCAGCAGTTACTCGTCCAGGGGCAATTCACCCCTCCACTTT.

CDR3 in amino acids: CASSQALGRGSETQYF. CDR3 nucleotide sequence: TGTGCCAGCAGCCAAGCCCTCGGAAGGGGTTCAGAGACCCAGTACTTC. The chain employs TRBV14 and TRBJ2-5; possible D gene TRBD1, 5 bases. V dropped 1 base and J dropped 4 bases, with 16 bases sitting between them. The V gene's germline CDR1 is SGHDN and CDR2 FVKESK. This CDR3 is built from 16 residues.

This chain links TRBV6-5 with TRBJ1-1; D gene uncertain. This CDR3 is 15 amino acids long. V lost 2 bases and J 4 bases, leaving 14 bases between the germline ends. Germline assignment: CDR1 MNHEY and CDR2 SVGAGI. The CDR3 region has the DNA TGTGCCAGCAGTTACGGTTCCGGGGTAGGCACTGAAGCTTTCTTT. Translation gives CASSYGSGVGTEAFF.